Below are 32 T cell receptor beta chains sequenced from a single sample in a study of T cells in Graves' hyperthyroidism and ophthalmopathy. TCR beta CDR3 regions were amplified from RNA. An initial round of RT-PCR targeting the TCR CDR3 relied on the HTBI primer set. MiXCR, applied by TCRdb to the multiplex PCR reads, yields one record per CDR3 protein. The sample holds 250,000 or so distinct CDR3 sequences; about 15% are singletons and the top ten take roughly 31%. The sample taken for sequencing was blood. The receptors shown here come from a woman between 50 and 59 years old with Graves' hyperthyroidism that later progressed to Graves' ophthalmopathy.

In this sample, this clonotype turned up a few times. The chain couples TRBV29-1 to TRBJ2-7, with 7 bases matching TRBD1. The V gene's germline CDR1 is SQVTM and CDR2 ANQGSEA. Losses at the gene ends were 4 bases for V and 5 bases for J; bases not matched to a gene: 8. This CDR3 has 13 residues. CDR3 DNA sequence: TGCAGCGTTGCGAGTCAGGGGGTCCACGAGCAGTACTTC. This sequence encodes CSVASQGVHEQYF.

This clonotype has a count of ten or more. V and J are TRBV6-1 and TRBJ1-2; the D is unclear. The CDR3 is 15 amino acids. V lost 2 bases and J 8 bases, leaving 18 bases between the germline ends. Per the germline V gene, CDR1 is MNHNS and CDR2 is SASEGT. CDR3 nucleotide sequence: TGTGCCAGCAGTGAATGGGGTACGACACCCTTGGGCTACACCTTC. It specifies CASSEWGTTPLGYTF.

This clonotype has a handful of counts. The chain uses TRBV18 and TRBJ2-5, with D hard to call. Trimming stripped 1 base from V and 5 bases from J, with 11 bases between. CDR1 and CDR2 from the germline V gene are KGHSH and LQKENI. There are 14 residues in the CDR3. In nucleotides, the CDR3 is TGTGCCAGCTCACCACGTTGGGTGGGGGAGACCCAGTACTTC. Translation: CASSPRWVGETQYF.

This clonotype was detected many times. The chain has TRBV20-1 and TRBJ2-7, with 11 positions matching TRBD1. V gave up 0 bases and J gave up 3 bases; unmatched junction bases: 7. This CDR3 region has 16 residues. Germline V gives CDR1 DFQATT, CDR2 SNEGSKA (reference sequence). The CDR3 nucleotides are TGCAGTGCTAGAGATGGATTAGGGACAGGGGGCTACGAGCAGTACTTC. It specifies CSARDGLGTGGYEQYF.

This clonotype was picked up many times. The junction and the germline gene differ at one end; a read error may be behind it. This chain uses TRBV5-1 with TRBJ1-2; D gene ambiguous. CDR3 length equals 13 residues. Germline V gene data show CDR1 as SGHRS and CDR2 as YFSETQ. CDR3 protein: CASSLDGPYGYTF. Written as DNA, the CDR3 is TGCGCCAGCAGTTTGGACGGTCCCTATGGCTACACCTTC.

This clonotype was recorded a few times. The chain is built from TRBV4-1 and TRBJ2-1; 9 bases are a match to TRBD2. Germline assignment: CDR1 MGHRA and CDR2 YSYEKL. J gave up 6 bases and V 3 bases, and 9 bases lay outside the gene matches. The length of the CDR3 is 16 residues. The CDR3 bases are TGCGCCAGCAGCCACAAACCGGGACTAGCAGGCAATGAGCAGTTCTTC. Translating it yields CASSHKPGLAGNEQFF.

The V gene is TRBV7-9, the J gene TRBJ1-5; D is possibly TRBD1 (5 bases). Looked up from germline, CDR1 is SEHNR and CDR2 is FQNEAQ (reference sequence). The V end lost 2 bases, the J end lost 7 bases, and 12 bases lay between the germline ends. CDR3 length: 14 amino acids. In DNA form, the CDR3 reads TGTGCCAGCAGCTTACAGGGCCGGGAGCAGCCCCAGCATTTT. It yields the protein CASSLQGREQPQHF.

The chain couples TRBV28 to TRBJ1-2, with TRBD1 as a possible D gene (5 bases). The germline V and J ends were trimmed by 7 bases and 0 bases, with 12 bases remaining between them. CDR3 size: 14 residues. The germline V gene encodes CDR1 MDHEN and CDR2 SYDVKM. The DNA for the CDR3 is TGTGCCAGCACCCCGGGACGGACTAACTATGGCTACACCTTC. This translates into CASTPGRTNYGYTF.

The table lists this clonotype with many counts. This CDR3 is CASRPSSSGANVLTF. The CDR3 nucleotides read TGTGCCAGCAGGCCATCATCCTCTGGGGCCAACGTCCTGACTTTC. The rearrangement links TRBV12-3 or TRBV12-4 to TRBJ2-6; D is ambiguous. There are 15 residues in the CDR3. The V end was cut by 6 bases, the J end by 0 bases, with 9 bases between.

The V gene is TRBV12-3 or TRBV12-4, the J gene TRBJ1-3; D gene unclear. Trimming pared 6 bases from V and 5 bases from J, leaving 5 bases between. The CDR3 consists of 11 residues. CDR3 amino acids: CASSLRNTIYF. The CDR3 DNA sequence: TGTGCCAGCAGCCTTAGAAACACCATATATTTT.

This clonotype has a handful of counts. The rearrangement joins TRBV7-9 to TRBJ2-3; 8 bases map to TRBD2. Germline V CDR1 and CDR2: SEHNR, FQNEAQ (reference sequence). V shed 6 bases and J 6 bases; nucleotides not matched to a gene: 11. The CDR3 is made up of 15 amino acids. CDR3 in DNA: TGTGCCAGCAGACCTCGGGGGGGATTGAGTGATACGCAGTATTTT. This encodes CASRPRGGLSDTQYF.

In its sample, this clonotype was seen many times. The J gene is TRBJ1-6, the V gene TRBV6-1, with D tentatively TRBD1 (5 bases). The V end lost 5 bases, the J end lost 10 bases, and 15 bases lay between the germline ends. CDR1 and CDR2 from the germline V gene are MNHNS and SASEGT. The CDR3 runs to 14 residues. The CDR3 here is CASSLQGGPSPLHF. The CDR3 nucleotides read TGTGCCAGCAGTTTGCAGGGTGGACCGTCACCCCTCCACTTT.

This clonotype was found many times. CDR3 amino acids: CSAWDRETYGYTF. CDR3 in DNA: TGCAGTGCCTGGGACAGGGAGACCTATGGCTACACCTTC. The chain has TRBV20-1 and TRBJ1-2; TRBD1 matches 9 bases. V shed 6 bases, J shed 4 bases, and the junction held 6 bases outside the gene matches. The CDR3 length is 13 residues. Looked up from germline, CDR1 is DFQATT and CDR2 is SNEGSKA (reference sequence).

This clonotype was found a few times. V is TRBV5-1 and J is TRBJ2-5; no clear D. Between the trimmed V and J ends, which lost 6 bases and 3 bases, there was a span of 21 bases. The CDR3 covers 16 residues. The germline V gene encodes CDR1 SGHRS and CDR2 YFSETQ. CDR3 DNA: TGCGCCAGCACCGATCAACCGGGCGGAACGGAAGAGACCCAGTACTTC. Protein sequence: CASTDQPGGTEETQYF. The variable domain in full, with the rest retrieved from reference TRBV5-1 and TRBJ2-5, is KAGVTQTPRYLIKTRGQQVTLSCSPISGHRSVSWYQQTPGQGLQFLFEYFSETQRNKGNFPGRFSGRQFSNSRSEMNVSTLELGDSALYLCASTDQPGGTEETQYFGPGTRLLVL.

CDR3 nucleotides: TGCAGTGCAACCGGCAGGGGGGGCAAAAACATTCAGTACTTC. Its protein product is CSATGRGGKNIQYF. The chain recombines TRBV20-1 with TRBJ2-4, with D tentatively TRBD1 or TRBD2 (7 bases each). Germline V gives CDR1 DFQATT, CDR2 SNEGSKA (reference sequence). Between the trimmed V and J ends, which lost 6 bases and 3 bases, there was a span of 15 bases. The CDR3 length is 14 residues.

This clonotype appeared a few times. The gene calls are TRBV4-1 and TRBJ2-5, with D unresolved. V was clipped by 1 base and J by 2 bases, with 14 bases between them. The germline V gene has CDR1 MGHRA and CDR2 YSYEKL. CDR3 length: 16 residues. The CDR3 region is CASSQGSGFTQETQYF. In DNA, the CDR3 is TGCGCCAGCAGCCAAGGGTCGGGTTTTACGCAAGAGACCCAGTACTTC.

This clonotype appeared a few times. V and J are TRBV24-1 and TRBJ2-7, with 12 nucleotides matching TRBD2. The V gene's germline CDR1 is KGHDR and CDR2 SFDVKD. V lost 9 bases and J lost 2; bases outside the gene matches: 7. The CDR3 consists of 15 residues. Here the CDR3 DNA reads TGTGCCACCCCTGGACTAGCGGGGTCCCCCTACGAGCAGTACTTC. Translated, it gives CATPGLAGSPYEQYF.

This clonotype was seen a handful of times. The rearrangement uses TRBV9 and TRBJ1-1; 9 bases align to TRBD1. Trimming cost V 0 bases and J 4 bases; bases outside gene matches: 4. Germline V lookup: CDR1 SGDLS, CDR2 YYNGEE. The CDR3 sequence is 15 residues long. The CDR3 here is CASSVVDRGVTEAFF. DNA of the CDR3: TGTGCCAGCAGCGTAGTCGACAGGGGGGTCACTGAAGCTTTCTTT.

The chain carries TRBV20-1 and TRBJ1-4, with TRBD1 as a possible D gene (6 bases). V lost 3 bases, J lost 7 bases, and 21 bases lay in between. The germline gives CDR1 DFQATT, CDR2 SNEGSKA (reference sequence). The CDR3 is 16 residues long. The CDR3 region has the DNA TGCAGTGCTAGGTACTGGCACAGGGTATCAGGTGAAAAACTGTTTTTT. Translating gives CSARYWHRVSGEKLFF.

The rearrangement joins TRBV24-1 to TRBJ2-2; D could derive from TRBD1 or TRBD2 (5 bases each). This CDR3 spans 12 amino acids. Trimming left V 7 bases short and J 6 bases short, with 8 bases between. Germline V gene lookup returns CDR1 KGHDR and CDR2 SFDVKD. The CDR3 DNA follows: TGTGCCACCAGCCTGGGGGCCGGGGAGCTGTTTTTT. As protein: CATSLGAGELFF.

This clonotype was found many times. This chain connects TRBV18 to TRBJ1-1; the D gene is possibly TRBD1 (5 bases). Germline loops: CDR1 KGHSH, CDR2 LQKENI. The length of the CDR3 is 13 residues. V gave up 10 bases and J gave up 3 bases, with 15 bases separating them. CDR3 in amino acids: CANQRPGDTEAFF. CDR3 DNA sequence: TGTGCCAACCAGAGGCCGGGGGACACTGAAGCTTTCTTT.

This clonotype has at least ten counts. The V gene is TRBV20-1, the J gene TRBJ2-7; TRBD1 is a possible D gene (5 bases). In germline, CDR1 is DFQATT, CDR2 SNEGSKA (reference sequence). V lost 5 bases and J 4 bases, leaving 18 bases between the germline ends. This CDR3 has 14 amino acids. CDR3 coding DNA: TGCAGTGCTCCCCACCCAGGGCGCTCTTACGAGCAGTACTTC. Protein: CSAPHPGRSYEQYF.

This clonotype was picked up many times. This chain uses TRBV20-1 with TRBJ2-1; TRBD2 might be the D (6 bases). The V end lost 2 bases, the J end lost 3 bases, and 14 bases lay between the germline ends. This CDR3 has 15 amino acids. Germline CDR1 and CDR2: DFQATT and SNEGSKA (reference sequence). The CDR3 sequence: CSARKSGFIYNEQFF. For the CDR3, the DNA is TGCAGTGCTAGAAAGAGCGGGTTTATCTACAATGAGCAGTTCTTC.

This clonotype was seen a single time. This rearrangement joins TRBV20-1 to TRBJ1-5, with TRBD1 as a possible D gene (6 bases). The CDR3 totals 14 residues. Germline CDR1 DFQATT, CDR2 SNEGSKA (reference sequence). Trimming removed 7 bases at V and 9 bases at J, with 22 bases between. The CDR3 sequence is CSVGGRGEIRPQHF. In nucleotides, the CDR3 is TGCAGTGTCGGGGGGCGAGGAGAGATTCGGCCCCAGCATTTT.

This clonotype was counted a few times. The chain links TRBV30 to TRBJ1-5; 8 bases agree with TRBD1. There are 15 residues in the CDR3. The germline gives CDR1 GTSNPN, CDR2 SVGIG (reference sequence). Unmatched junction bases numbered 9, after V lost 2 bases and J lost 6 bases. CDR3 nucleotides: TGTGCCTGGAGTCCTCTGGACAGGGACGGTCAGCCCCAGCATTTT. It yields the protein CAWSPLDRDGQPQHF.

The CDR3 nucleotides read TGTGCCACCAGCAGAGAGGCCAGCCAAGAGACCCAGTACTTC. It codes for CATSREASQETQYF. The chain is built from TRBV15 and TRBJ2-5; D remains ambiguous. The CDR3 length is 14 residues. The germline gives CDR1 LNHNV, CDR2 YYDKDF (reference sequence). The V end lost 0 bases, the J end lost 1 base, and 6 bases lay between the germline ends. The full variable domain, completed using reference TRBV15 and TRBJ2-5, is DAMVIQNPRYQVTQFGKPVTLSCSQTLNHNVMYWYQQKSSQAPKLLFHYYDKDFNNEADTPDNFQSRRPNTSFCFLDIRSPGLGDTAMYLCATSREASQETQYFGPGTRLLVL.

This clonotype came up a few times. This chain uses TRBV5-4 with TRBJ1-1, with 12 bases identical to TRBD1. J lost 4 bases, V lost 4 bases, and 2 bases had no gene match. CDR1 SGHNT and CDR2 YYREEE come from the germline V gene (reference sequence). CDR3 length: 14 amino acids. The DNA of the CDR3 is TGTGCCAGCAGCACGGGACAGGGGGCCACTGAAGCTTTCTTT. Translation: CASSTGQGATEAFF.

The chain combines TRBV6-1 with TRBJ1-2; D uncertain. Trimming left V 6 bases short and J 13 bases short, with 15 bases between. This CDR3 has 11 residues. Germline V CDR1 and CDR2: MNHNS, SASEGT. The CDR3 here is CASREAPQFTF. DNA of the CDR3: TGTGCCAGCAGGGAGGCGCCCCAGTTCACCTTC.

The chain is built from TRBV10-3 and TRBJ2-7; a possible D gene is TRBD1 (5 bases). This CDR3 is built from 12 residues. CDR1 ENHRY and CDR2 SYGVKD come from the germline V gene. V was clipped by 4 bases and J by 5 bases, with 9 bases between them. As DNA, the CDR3 is TGTGCCATCAGTGCGCTACAGGACGAGCAGTACTTC. As protein: CAISALQDEQYF.

This clonotype showed up many times. This chain joins TRBV20-1 and TRBJ1-3; D gene uncertain. The germline V gene has CDR1 DFQATT and CDR2 SNEGSKA (reference sequence). The CDR3 has 14 residues. Trimming took off 1 base at V and 3 bases at J, with 10 bases between the two ends. CDR3 protein: CSARGGPFGNTIYF. Here the CDR3 DNA reads TGCAGTGCTAGAGGGGGTCCCTTTGGAAACACCATATATTTT.

The V gene is TRBV7-3, the J gene TRBJ2-2; 8 bases are shared with TRBD2. The CDR3 has 14 amino acids. CDR1 SGHTA and CDR2 FQGTGA come from the germline V gene. Trimming removed 9 bases from V and 4 bases from J; junction bases left unmatched: 7. The CDR3 coding sequence is TGTGCCAGTACGGGGGGGGGTAGCACCGGGGAGCTGTTTTTT. As protein: CASTGGGSTGELFF.

This clonotype has a count of ten or more. The J gene is TRBJ1-5, the V gene TRBV7-9; D remains ambiguous. The V end lost 5 bases, the J end lost 1 base, and 9 bases lay between the germline ends. Germline CDR1 and CDR2: SEHNR and FQNEAQ (reference sequence). The CDR3 contains 14 residues. The CDR3 loop is CASSLVGSNQPQHF. DNA of the CDR3: TGTGCCAGCAGCCTCGTAGGGAGCAATCAGCCCCAGCATTTT.